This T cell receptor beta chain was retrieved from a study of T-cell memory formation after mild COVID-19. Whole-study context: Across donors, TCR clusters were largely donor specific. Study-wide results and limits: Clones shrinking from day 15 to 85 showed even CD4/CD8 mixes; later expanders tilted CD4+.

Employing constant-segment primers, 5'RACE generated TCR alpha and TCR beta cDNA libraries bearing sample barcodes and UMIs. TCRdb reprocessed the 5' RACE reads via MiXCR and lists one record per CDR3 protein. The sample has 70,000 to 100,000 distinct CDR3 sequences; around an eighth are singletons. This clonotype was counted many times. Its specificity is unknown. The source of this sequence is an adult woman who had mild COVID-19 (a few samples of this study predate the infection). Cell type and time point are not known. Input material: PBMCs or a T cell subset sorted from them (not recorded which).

The CDR3, as DNA: TGCGCCAGCAGCCAAGGAACGGGTCCCTACGAGCAGTACTTC. Amino acids: CASSQGTGPYEQYF. The chain joins TRBV4-3 to TRBJ2-7; D unclear. The CDR3 is 14 residues long. V was shortened by 1 base and J by 2 bases, with 9 bases between the two germline ends. Germline CDR1 LGHNA, CDR2 YSLEER.